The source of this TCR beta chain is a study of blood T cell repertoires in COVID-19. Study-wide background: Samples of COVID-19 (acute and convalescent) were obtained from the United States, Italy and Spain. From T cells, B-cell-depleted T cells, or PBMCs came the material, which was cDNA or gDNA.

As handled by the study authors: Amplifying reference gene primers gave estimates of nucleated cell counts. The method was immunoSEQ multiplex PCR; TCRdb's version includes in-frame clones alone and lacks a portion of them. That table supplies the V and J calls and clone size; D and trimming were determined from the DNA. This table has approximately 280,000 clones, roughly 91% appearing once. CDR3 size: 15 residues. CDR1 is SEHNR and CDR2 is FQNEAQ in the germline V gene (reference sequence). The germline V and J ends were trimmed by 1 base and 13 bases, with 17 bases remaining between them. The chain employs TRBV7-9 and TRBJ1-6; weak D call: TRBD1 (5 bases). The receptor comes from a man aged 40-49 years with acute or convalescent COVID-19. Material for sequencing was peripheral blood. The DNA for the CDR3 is TGTGCCAGCAGCTTAGTCCAGGGTCGGGAGACGCCCCTCCACTTT. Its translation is CASSLVQGRETPLHF.